The following is a T cell receptor beta chain sequence with its context. This sample is drawn from a study of blood T cell repertoires in COVID-19. Background on the study: From T cells, B-cell-depleted T cells, or PBMCs came the material, which was cDNA or gDNA.

Trimming cost V 6 bases and J 9 bases, with 12 bases left between them. This CDR3 has 13 amino acids. Germline CDR1 and CDR2: MRHNA and SNTAGT. Clones were read by immunoSEQ multiplex PCR, and TCRdb kept only the in-frame ones, dropping some. This table holds around 160,000 clones, more than 75% found once. Recruited during active infection, patients (from Seattle) were subsequently followed longitudinally. Sequences were obtained from peripheral blood. The J gene is TRBJ1-6, the V gene TRBV6-4; D is undetermined. The TCR sequence derives from a woman aged 70-85 years with COVID-19, enrolled during active disease. CDR3 DNA: TGTGCCAGCAGCCAAATCGAGGGTTCACCCCTCCACTTT. It yields the protein CASSQIEGSPLHF.